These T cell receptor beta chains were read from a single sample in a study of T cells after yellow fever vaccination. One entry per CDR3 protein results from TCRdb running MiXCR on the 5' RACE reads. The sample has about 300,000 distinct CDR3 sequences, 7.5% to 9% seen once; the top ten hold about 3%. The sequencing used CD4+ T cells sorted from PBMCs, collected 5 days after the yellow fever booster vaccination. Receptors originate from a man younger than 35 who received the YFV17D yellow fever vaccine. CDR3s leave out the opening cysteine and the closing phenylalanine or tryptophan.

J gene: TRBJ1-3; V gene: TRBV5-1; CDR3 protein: ASSFGGDWAGNTIY
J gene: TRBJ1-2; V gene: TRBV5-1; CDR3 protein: ASSLGTGATTYGYT
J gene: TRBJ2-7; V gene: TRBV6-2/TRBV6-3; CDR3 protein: ASRNPLEGIYYEQY
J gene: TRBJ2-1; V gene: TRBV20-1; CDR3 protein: SARTGHNEQF
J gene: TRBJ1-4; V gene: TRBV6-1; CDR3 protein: ASSFIPGQGPLSNEKLF
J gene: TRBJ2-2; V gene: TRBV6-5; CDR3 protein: ASSPGGPRGTGELF
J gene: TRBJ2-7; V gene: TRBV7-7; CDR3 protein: ASSLAPGGAYEQY
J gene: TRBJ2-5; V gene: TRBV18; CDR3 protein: ASSRREVETQY
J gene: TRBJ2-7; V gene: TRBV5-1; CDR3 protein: ASSPALKPGQGALGQY
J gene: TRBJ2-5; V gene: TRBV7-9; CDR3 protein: ASSSTGIRKETQY
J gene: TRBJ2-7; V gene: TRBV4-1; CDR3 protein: ASSQDFGGGTYEQY
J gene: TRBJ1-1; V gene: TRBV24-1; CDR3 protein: ATAPRQGMVNTEAF
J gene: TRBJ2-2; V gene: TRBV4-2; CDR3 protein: ASSQDLTTGLTGELF